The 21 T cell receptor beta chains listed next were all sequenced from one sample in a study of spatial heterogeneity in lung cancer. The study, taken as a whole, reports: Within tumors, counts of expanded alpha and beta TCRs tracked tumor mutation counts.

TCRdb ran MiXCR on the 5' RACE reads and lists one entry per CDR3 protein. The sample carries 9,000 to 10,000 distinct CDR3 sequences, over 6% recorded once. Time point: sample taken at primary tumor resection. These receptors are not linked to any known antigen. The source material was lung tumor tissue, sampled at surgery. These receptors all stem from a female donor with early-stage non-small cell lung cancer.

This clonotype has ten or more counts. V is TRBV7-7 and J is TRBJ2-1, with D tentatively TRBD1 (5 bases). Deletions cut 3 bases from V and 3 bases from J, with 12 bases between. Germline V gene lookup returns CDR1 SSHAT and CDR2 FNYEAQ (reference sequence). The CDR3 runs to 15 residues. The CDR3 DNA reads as TGTGCCAGCAGCTTCGGTCCAGGGATCTACAATGAGCAGTTCTTC. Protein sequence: CASSFGPGIYNEQFF.

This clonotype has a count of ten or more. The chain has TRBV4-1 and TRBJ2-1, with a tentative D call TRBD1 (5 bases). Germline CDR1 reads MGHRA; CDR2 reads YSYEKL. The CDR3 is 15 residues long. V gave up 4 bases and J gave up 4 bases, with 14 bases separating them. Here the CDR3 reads CASSPTGSDYNEQFF. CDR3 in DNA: TGCGCCAGCAGCCCAACAGGATCTGATTACAATGAGCAGTTCTTC.

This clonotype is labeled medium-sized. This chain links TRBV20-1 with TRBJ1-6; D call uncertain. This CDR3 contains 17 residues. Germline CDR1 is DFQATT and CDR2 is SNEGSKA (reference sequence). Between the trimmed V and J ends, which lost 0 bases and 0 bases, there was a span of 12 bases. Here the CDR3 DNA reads TGCAGTGCTAGAGATCTCGGCCCGAGCTCCTATAATTCACCCCTCCACTTT. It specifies CSARDLGPSSYNSPLHF.

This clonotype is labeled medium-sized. CDR3 nucleotide sequence: TGCGCCAGCAGCCTGAATATCCGGGAGGAAGCTTTCTTT. It codes for CASSLNIREEAFF. The chain uses TRBV5-1 and TRBJ1-1; D unclear. The CDR3 totals 13 residues. Trimming left V 4 bases short and J 8 bases short, with 15 bases between. Germline V CDR1 and CDR2: SGHRS, YFSETQ.

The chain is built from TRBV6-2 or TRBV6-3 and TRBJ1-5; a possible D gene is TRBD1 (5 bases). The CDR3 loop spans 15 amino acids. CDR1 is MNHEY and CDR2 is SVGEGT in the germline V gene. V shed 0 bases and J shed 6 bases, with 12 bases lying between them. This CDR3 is CASSYSEGRGQPQHF. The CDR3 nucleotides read TGTGCCAGCAGTTACTCAGAGGGGCGAGGTCAGCCCCAGCATTTT.

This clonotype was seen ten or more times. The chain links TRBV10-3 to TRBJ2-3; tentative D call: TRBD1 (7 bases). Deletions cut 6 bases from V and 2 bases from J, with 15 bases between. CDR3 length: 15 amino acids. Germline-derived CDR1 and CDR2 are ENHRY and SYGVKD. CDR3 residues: CAISPRGAYTDTQYF. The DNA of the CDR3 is TGTGCCATCAGCCCCAGGGGGGCGTACACAGATACGCAGTATTTT.

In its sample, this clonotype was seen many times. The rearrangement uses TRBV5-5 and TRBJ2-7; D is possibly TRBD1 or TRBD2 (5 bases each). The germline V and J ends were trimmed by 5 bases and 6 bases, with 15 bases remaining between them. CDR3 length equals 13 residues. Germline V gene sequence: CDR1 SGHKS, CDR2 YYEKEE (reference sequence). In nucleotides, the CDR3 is TGTGCCAGCAGAATATCCGGGACGGGCGAGCAGTACGTC. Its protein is CASRISGTGEQYV.

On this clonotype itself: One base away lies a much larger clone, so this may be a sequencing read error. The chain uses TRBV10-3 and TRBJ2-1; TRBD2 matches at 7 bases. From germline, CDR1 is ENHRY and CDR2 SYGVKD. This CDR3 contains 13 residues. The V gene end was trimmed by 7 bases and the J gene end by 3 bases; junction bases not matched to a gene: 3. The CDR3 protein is CAIIREDYNEQFF. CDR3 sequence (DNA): TGTGCCATCATCCGGGAGGACTACAATGAGCAGTTCTTC.

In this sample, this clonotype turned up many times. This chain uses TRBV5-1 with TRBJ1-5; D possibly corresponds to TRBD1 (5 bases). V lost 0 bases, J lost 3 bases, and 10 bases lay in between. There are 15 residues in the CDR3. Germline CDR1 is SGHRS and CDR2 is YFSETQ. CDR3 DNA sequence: TGCGCCAGCAGCTTGGGGGGGACGGACAATCAGCCCCAGCATTTT. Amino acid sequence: CASSLGGTDNQPQHF.

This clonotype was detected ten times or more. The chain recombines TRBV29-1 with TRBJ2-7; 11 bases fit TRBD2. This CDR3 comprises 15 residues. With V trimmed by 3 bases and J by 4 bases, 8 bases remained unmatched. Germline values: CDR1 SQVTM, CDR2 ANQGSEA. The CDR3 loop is CSVDIPTSGNYEQYF. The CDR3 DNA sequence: TGCAGCGTTGACATACCGACTAGCGGGAATTACGAGCAGTACTTC.

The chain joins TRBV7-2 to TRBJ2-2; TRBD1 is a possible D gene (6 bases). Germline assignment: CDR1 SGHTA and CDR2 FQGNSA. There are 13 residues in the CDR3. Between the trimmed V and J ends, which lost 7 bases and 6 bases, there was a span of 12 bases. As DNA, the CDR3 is TGTGCCAGCACCGAACAGGGATCCGGGGAGCTGTTTTTT. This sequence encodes CASTEQGSGELFF.

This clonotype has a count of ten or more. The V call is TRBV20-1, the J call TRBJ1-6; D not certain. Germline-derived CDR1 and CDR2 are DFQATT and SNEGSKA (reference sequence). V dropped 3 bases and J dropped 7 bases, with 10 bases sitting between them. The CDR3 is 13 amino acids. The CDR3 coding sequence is TGCAGTGCTAGTGGCCGGATCAATTCACCCCTCCACTTT. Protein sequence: CSASGRINSPLHF.

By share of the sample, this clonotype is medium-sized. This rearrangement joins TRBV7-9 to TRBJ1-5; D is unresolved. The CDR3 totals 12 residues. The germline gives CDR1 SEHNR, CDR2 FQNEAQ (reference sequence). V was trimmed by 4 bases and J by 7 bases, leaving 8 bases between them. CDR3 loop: CASSWPGQPQHF. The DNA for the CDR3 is TGTGCCAGCAGCTGGCCTGGGCAGCCCCAGCATTTT.

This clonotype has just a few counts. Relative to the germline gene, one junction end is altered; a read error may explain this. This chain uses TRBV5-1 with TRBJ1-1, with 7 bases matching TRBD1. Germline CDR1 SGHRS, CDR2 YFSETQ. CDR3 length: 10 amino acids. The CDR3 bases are TGCGCCAGCAGCTTGACGGACAGGACCTTT. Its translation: CASSLTDRTF.

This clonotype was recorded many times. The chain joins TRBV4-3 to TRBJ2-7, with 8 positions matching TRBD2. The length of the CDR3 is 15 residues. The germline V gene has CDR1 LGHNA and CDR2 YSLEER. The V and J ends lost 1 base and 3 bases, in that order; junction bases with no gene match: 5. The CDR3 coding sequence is TGCGCCAGCAGCCAAGTTGCAGCGGGAGACTACGAGCAGTACTTC. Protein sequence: CASSQVAAGDYEQYF.

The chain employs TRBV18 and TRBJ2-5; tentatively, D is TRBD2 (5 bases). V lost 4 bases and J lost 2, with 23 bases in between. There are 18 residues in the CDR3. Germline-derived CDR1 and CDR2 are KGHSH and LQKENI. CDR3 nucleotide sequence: TGTGCCAGCTCACAGAACCCTTCTGGAGGCCCGAATCAAGAGACCCAGTACTTC. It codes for CASSQNPSGGPNQETQYF.

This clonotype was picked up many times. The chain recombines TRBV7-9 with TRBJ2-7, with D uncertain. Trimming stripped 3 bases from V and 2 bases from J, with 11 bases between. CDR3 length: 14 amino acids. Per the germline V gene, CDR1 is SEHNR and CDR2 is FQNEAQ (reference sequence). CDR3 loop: CASSLDPPPYEQYF. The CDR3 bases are TGTGCCAGCAGCTTGGACCCTCCCCCCTACGAGCAGTACTTC. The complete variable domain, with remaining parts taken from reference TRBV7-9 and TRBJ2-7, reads DTGVSQNPRHKITKRGQNVTFRCDPISEHNRLYWYRQTLGQGPEFLTYFQNEAQLEKSRLLSDRFSAERPKGSFSTLEIQRTEQGDSAMYLCASSLDPPPYEQYFGPGTRLTVT.

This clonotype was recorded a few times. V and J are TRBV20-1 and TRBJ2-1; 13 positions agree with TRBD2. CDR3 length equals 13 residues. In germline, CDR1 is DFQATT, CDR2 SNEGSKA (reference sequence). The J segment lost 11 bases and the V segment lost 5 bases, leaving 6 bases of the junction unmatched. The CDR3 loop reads CSAPRTSGRQQFF. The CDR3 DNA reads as TGCAGTGCTCCCAGGACTAGCGGGAGACAGCAGTTCTTC.

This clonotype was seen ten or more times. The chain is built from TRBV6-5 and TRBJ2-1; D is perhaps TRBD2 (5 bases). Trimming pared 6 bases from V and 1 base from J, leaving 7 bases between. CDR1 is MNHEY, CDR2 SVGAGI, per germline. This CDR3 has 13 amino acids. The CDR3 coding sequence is TGTGCCAGCAGGGACTTGTCCTACAATGAGCAGTTCTTC. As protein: CASRDLSYNEQFF.

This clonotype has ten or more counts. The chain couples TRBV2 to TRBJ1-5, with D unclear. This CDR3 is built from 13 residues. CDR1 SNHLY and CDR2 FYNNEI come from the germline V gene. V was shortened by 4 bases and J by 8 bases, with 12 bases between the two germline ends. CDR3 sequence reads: CASSAGVVEPQHF. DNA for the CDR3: TGTGCCAGCAGTGCAGGAGTAGTAGAGCCCCAGCATTTT. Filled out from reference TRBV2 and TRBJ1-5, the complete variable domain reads EPEVTQTPSHQVTQMGQEVILRCVPISNHLYFYWYRQILGQKVEFLVSFYNNEISEKSEIFDDQFSVERPDGSNFTLKIRSTKLEDSAMYFCASSAGVVEPQHFGDGTRLSIL.

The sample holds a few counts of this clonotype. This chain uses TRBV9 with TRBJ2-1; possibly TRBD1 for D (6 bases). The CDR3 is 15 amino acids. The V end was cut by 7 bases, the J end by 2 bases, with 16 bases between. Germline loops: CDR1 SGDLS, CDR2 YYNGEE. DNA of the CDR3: TGTGCCAGCTCAAAGGGCAGGGGAACCTACAATGAGCAGTTCTTC. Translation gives CASSKGRGTYNEQFF.